Listed below are T cell receptor beta chains from one sample, sequenced in a study of a mutant IDH1 vaccine in newly diagnosed glioma. What these receptors recognize is not known. Profiled with immunoSEQ multiplex PCR; TCRdb holds only in-frame clones, not every one. The data contain about 22,000 clones, under 90% of them seen just once; the ten biggest clones take up more than 5.5%. Sequenced material: PBMCs, taken from a glioma patient whose treatment included an IDH1 peptide vaccine. The receptors come from a woman aged 35 to 49 with glioma. Each CDR3 is given with its conserved first and last residue. The D gene is left open where the match is weak. Not all rows give a size; the values are once, few, many and, for expanded clones, a class.

j_gene,d_gene,v_gene,abundance,CDR3aa,CDR3nt
TRBJ2-7,.,TRBV29-1,.,CSVEGDPAGYEQYF,TGCAGCGTTGAAGGGGACCCGGCGGGTTACGAGCAGTACTTC
TRBJ2-3,.,TRBV29-1,.,CSVELRDRYF,TGCAGCGTTGAACTACGGGACCGTTATTTT
TRBJ2-5,TRBD2,TRBV2,.,CASTPGLRMYKETQYF,TGTGCCAGCACCCCGGGACTACGCATGTACAAAGAGACCCAGTACTTC
TRBJ1-5,.,TRBV5-1,.,CASSLQANDRTVHYSNQPQHF,TGCGCCAGCAGCTTGCAAGCTAATGACAGGACCGTACATTATAGCAATCAGCCCCAGCATTTT
TRBJ1-2,TRBD1,TRBV5-1,.,CASSPRTGNGYTF,TGCGCCAGCAGCCCACGGACAGGGAATGGCTACACCTTC
TRBJ2-7,TRBD2,TRBV9,.,CASSVSSGNSYEQYF,TGTGCCAGCAGCGTATCTAGCGGGAACTCCTACGAGCAGTACTTC
TRBJ2-5,.,TRBV5-1,.,CASSLDREETQYF,TGCGCCAGCAGCTTGGACAGGGAAGAGACCCAGTACTTC
TRBJ1-5,.,TRBV29-1,.,CSVAHSADQPQHF,TGCAGCGTTGCCCATAGCGCTGATCAGCCCCAGCATTTT
TRBJ2-1,.,TRBV7-9,.,CASSGGGAGYNEQFF,TGTGCCAGCAGCGGAGGGGGGGCTGGATACAATGAGCAGTTCTTC
TRBJ1-5,.,TRBV7-8,.,CASSLASNQPQHF,TGTGCCAGCAGCTTAGCAAGCAATCAGCCCCAGCATTTT
TRBJ1-4,TRBD1,TRBV5-1,.,CASSFQPTGEGEKLFF,TGCGCCAGCAGCTTCCAACCGACAGGGGAAGGCGAAAAACTGTTTTTT
TRBJ1-1,.,TRBV28,.,CASRVGGNTEAFF,TGTGCCAGCAGGGTCGGGGGGAACACTGAAGCTTTCTTT
TRBJ1-1,.,TRBV30,.,CAWSVRANTEAFF,TGTGCCTGGAGTGTCAGGGCCAACACTGAAGCTTTCTTT
TRBJ2-1,TRBD1,TRBV30,.,CAWSVGDRGQNEQFF,TGTGCCTGGAGTGTGGGGGACAGGGGGCAGAATGAGCAGTTCTTC
TRBJ1-5,.,TRBV15,.,CATSRGFANQPQHF,TGTGCCACCAGCAGGGGATTTGCCAATCAGCCCCAGCATTTT
TRBJ1-2,.,TRBV6-1,once,CASSKGVNYGYTF,TGTGCCAGCAGCAAAGGGGTGAACTATGGCTACACCTTC
TRBJ2-5,TRBD1,TRBV2,.,CASSVGTGQETQYF,TGTGCCAGCAGTGTCGGGACAGGGCAAGAGACCCAGTACTTC
TRBJ2-7,.,TRBV6-5,.,CASRESGPTQQYF,TGTGCCAGCAGAGAAAGCGGGCCAACTCAGCAGTACTTC
TRBJ1-1,.,TRBV2,.,CASSGQPMNTEAFF,TGTGCCAGCAGTGGACAGCCCATGAACACTGAAGCTTTCTTT
TRBJ2-5,TRBD2,TRBV5-1,.,CASHGGGGLNQETQYF,TGCGCCAGCCACGGCGGGGGGGGTCTAAACCAAGAGACCCAGTACTTC
TRBJ2-5,TRBD2,TRBV30,.,CAWGRSSGRKETQYF,TGTGCCTGGGGGAGGTCTAGCGGGAGGAAGGAGACCCAGTACTTC
TRBJ1-2,.,TRBV2,.,CASKDSYYGYTF,TGTGCCAGCAAGGACAGCTACTATGGCTACACCTTC
TRBJ1-1,.,TRBV7-2,.,CASSEPGNTEAFF,TGTGCCAGCAGCGAACCGGGGAACACTGAAGCTTTCTTT
TRBJ1-4,.,TRBV7-9,.,CASSLDRGADEKLFF,TGTGCCAGCAGCTTAGATCGGGGGGCGGATGAAAAACTGTTTTTT
TRBJ1-1,.,TRBV5-6,once,CASSSRMNTEAFF,TGTGCCAGCAGCTCTCGCATGAACACTGAAGCTTTCTTT
TRBJ2-5,TRBD1,TRBV27,.,CASSLSWDRASPQETQYF,TGTGCCAGCAGTTTATCGTGGGACAGGGCGAGCCCGCAAGAGACCCAGTACTTC
TRBJ1-2,.,TRBV2,.,CASIERTDGYGYTF,TGTGCCAGCATAGAGCGGACAGATGGCTATGGCTACACCTTC
TRBJ1-5,.,TRBV30,.,CAWSVRVDNQPQHF,TGTGCCTGGAGTGTAAGGGTGGACAATCAGCCCCAGCATTTT
TRBJ1-5,TRBD1,TRBV2,.,CASSAWTGGRQPQHF,TGTGCCAGCAGTGCTTGGACAGGGGGTCGTCAGCCCCAGCATTTT
TRBJ1-1,.,TRBV5-1,.,CASSPGQSEAFF,TGCGCCAGCAGCCCCGGGCAGTCTGAAGCTTTCTTT
TRBJ1-3,.,TRBV20-1,.,CSASTGNTIYF,TGCAGTGCCAGCACTGGAAACACCATATATTTT
TRBJ2-2,TRBD1,TRBV7-9,.,CASSLARTGDIGELFF,TGTGCCAGCAGCTTAGCTCGGACAGGGGACATCGGGGAGCTGTTTTTT
TRBJ2-5,.,TRBV5-6,.,CASSPGAGGWHQETQYF,TGTGCCAGCAGCCCGGGGGCAGGGGGTTGGCACCAAGAGACCCAGTACTTC
TRBJ2-2,TRBD2,TRBV2,.,CASSEARLAGGTGELFF,TGTGCCAGCAGTGAAGCGCGACTAGCGGGAGGCACCGGGGAGCTGTTTTTT
TRBJ1-1,.,TRBV6-5,.,CASSYSSSAKNTEAFF,TGTGCCAGCAGTTATTCCTCTTCGGCTAAGAACACTGAAGCTTTCTTT
TRBJ2-2,.,TRBV6-4,.,CASSDGSSGELFF,TGTGCCAGCAGTGATGGGTCTTCCGGGGAGCTGTTTTTT
TRBJ1-2,.,TRBV29-1,.,CSALYAGATTNYGYTF,TGCAGCGCCCTATACGCAGGGGCGACGACTAACTATGGCTACACCTTC
TRBJ1-5,.,TRBV27,.,CASSSGDYQPQHF,TGTGCCAGCAGTTCAGGAGACTATCAGCCCCAGCATTTT
TRBJ2-4,.,TRBV13,once,CASSPGVGGVNIQYF,TGTGCCAGCAGCCCGGGGGTTGGGGGAGTTAACATTCAGTACTTC
TRBJ2-7,.,TRBV27,.,CASSLSAGIEQYF,TGTGCCAGCAGTTTATCTGCCGGGATCGAGCAGTACTTC
TRBJ2-5,TRBD2,TRBV18,.,CASSPAPRTSQETQYF,TGTGCCAGCTCACCTGCTCCCCGGACTAGCCAAGAGACCCAGTACTTC
TRBJ2-7,.,TRBV30,.,CAWSKSVEQYF,TGTGCCTGGAGTAAGTCCGTCGAGCAGTACTTC
TRBJ1-2,.,TRBV7-2,once,CASSTRPDYGYTF,TGTGCCAGCAGCACCCGCCCGGACTATGGCTACACCTTC
TRBJ2-5,.,TRBV2,.,CASSVPLETQYF,TGTGCCAGCAGCGTGCCCCTGGAGACCCAGTACTTC
TRBJ2-7,TRBD2,TRBV27,.,CASRPLPSGGSYEQYF,TGTGCCAGCAGACCACTCCCTAGCGGAGGCTCCTACGAGCAGTACTTC
TRBJ2-2,.,TRBV6-5,once,CASSYSGDAGELFF,TGTGCCAGCAGTTACTCGGGGGACGCCGGGGAGCTGTTTTTT
TRBJ2-1,.,TRBV6-6,.,CASAAGFRRNEQFF,TGTGCCAGCGCGGCGGGGTTTCGTAGGAATGAGCAGTTCTTC
TRBJ1-1,TRBD1,TRBV27,.,CASSLGTATEAFF,TGTGCCAGCAGTCTCGGGACAGCCACTGAAGCTTTCTTT